This entry concerns a single TCR beta chain. Single viable CD3+CD4+CD8-CD45RO+ cells were sorted as the memory CD4+ T cells. The data are from a study of memory CD4+ T cells and cytomegalovirus serostatus. Repertoires were generated with immunoSEQ multiplex PCR, while TCRdb's copy carries only in-frame clones and drops some. The data show 64,000 or so clones, with approximately 80% seen just once and 0.88% held by the top ten. Germline assignment: CDR1 MNHNS and CDR2 SASEGT. Trimming cost V 2 bases and J 10 bases, with 17 bases left between them. The CDR3 totals 14 residues. The chain links TRBV6-1 to TRBJ1-1; D remains unclear. The TCR originated in an adult in good health and CMV-seronegative. The sequencing sample was made of memory CD4+ T cells from blood. In DNA form, the CDR3 reads TGTGCCAGCAGTGAATATTCTGGGCCCCAGACAGCTTTCTTT. Protein sequence: CASSEYSGPQTAFF.